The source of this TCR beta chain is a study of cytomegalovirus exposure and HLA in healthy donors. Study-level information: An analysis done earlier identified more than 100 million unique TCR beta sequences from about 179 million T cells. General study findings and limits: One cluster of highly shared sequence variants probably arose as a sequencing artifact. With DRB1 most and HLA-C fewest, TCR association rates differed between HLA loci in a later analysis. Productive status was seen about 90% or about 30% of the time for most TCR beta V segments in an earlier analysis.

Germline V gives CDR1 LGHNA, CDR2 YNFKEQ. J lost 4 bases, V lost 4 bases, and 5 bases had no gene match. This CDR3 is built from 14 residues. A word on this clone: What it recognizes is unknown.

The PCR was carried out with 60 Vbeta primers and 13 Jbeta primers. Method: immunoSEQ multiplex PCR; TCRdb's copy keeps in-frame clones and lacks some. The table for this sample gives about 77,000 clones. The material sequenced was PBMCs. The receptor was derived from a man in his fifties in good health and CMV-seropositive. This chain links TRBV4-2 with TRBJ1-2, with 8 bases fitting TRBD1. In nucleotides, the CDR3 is TGTGCCAGCAGCCCCGGACAGGGCATCTATGGCTACACCTTC. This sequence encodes CASSPGQGIYGYTF.